A single sample gave rise to the 2 T cell receptor beta chains below, sequenced in a study of cytomegalovirus exposure and HLA in healthy donors. The PCR had 60 Vbeta and 13 Jbeta primers. Clones were read by immunoSEQ multiplex PCR, and TCRdb kept only the in-frame ones, dropping some. The sample has about 180,000 clones; approximately 79% are singletons. Specimen: PBMCs. Every receptor here comes from a middle-aged man in good health and CMV-seropositive.

V usage is TRBV6-1 and J usage is TRBJ1-3; D ambiguous. With 2 bases removed from V and 3 bases from J, the gap between germline ends came to 8 bases. CDR3 length equals 14 residues. CDR1 MNHNS and CDR2 SASEGT come from the germline V gene. The CDR3 nucleotides read TGTGCCAGCAGTGAAATGGCATATGGAAACACCATATATTTT. Protein: CASSEMAYGNTIYF.

J is TRBJ2-2 and V is TRBV15; D uncertain. The V end lost 2 bases, the J end lost 1 base, and 5 bases lay between the germline ends. Germline V gene data show CDR1 as LNHNV and CDR2 as YYDKDF (reference sequence). The CDR3 contains 14 residues. CDR3 residues: CATSRNGNTGELFF. The DNA for the CDR3 is TGTGCCACCAGCAGAAACGGGAACACCGGGGAGCTGTTTTTT.